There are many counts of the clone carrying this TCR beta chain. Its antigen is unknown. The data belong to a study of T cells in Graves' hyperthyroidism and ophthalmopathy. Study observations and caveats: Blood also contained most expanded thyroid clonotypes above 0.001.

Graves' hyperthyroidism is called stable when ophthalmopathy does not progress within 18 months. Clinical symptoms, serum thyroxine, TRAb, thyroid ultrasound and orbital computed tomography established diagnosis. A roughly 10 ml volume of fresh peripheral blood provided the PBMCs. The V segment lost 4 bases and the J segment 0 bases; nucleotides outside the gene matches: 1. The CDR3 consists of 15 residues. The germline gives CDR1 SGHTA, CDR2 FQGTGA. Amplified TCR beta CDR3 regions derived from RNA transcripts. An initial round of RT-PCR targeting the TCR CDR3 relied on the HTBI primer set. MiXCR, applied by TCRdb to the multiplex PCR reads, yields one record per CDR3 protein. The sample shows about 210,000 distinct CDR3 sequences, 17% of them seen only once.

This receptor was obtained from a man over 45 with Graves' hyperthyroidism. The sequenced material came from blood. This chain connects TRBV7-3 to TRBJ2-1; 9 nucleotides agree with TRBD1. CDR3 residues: CASSSTGGSYNEQFF. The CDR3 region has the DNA TGTGCCAGCAGCTCGACAGGGGGCTCCTACAATGAGCAGTTCTTC. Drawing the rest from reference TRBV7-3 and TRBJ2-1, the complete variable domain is GAGVSQTPSNKVTEKGKYVELRCDPISGHTALYWYRQSLGQGPEFLIYFQGTGAADDSGLPNDRFFAVRPEGSVSTLKIQRTERGDSAVYLCASSSTGGSYNEQFFGPGTRLTVL.